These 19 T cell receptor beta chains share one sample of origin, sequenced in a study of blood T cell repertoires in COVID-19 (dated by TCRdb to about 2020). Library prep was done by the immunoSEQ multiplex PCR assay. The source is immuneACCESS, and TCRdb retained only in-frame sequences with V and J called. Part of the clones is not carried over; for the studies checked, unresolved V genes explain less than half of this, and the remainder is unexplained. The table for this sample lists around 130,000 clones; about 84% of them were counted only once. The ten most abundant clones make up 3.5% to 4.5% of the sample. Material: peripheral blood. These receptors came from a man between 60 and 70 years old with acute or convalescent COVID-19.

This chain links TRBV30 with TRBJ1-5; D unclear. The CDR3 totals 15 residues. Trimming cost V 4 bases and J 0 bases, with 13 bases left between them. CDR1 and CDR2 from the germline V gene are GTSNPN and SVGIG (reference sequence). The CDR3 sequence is CAWIGRQDSNQPQHF. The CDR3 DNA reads TGTGCCTGGATCGGAAGGCAGGATAGCAATCAGCCCCAGCATTTT.

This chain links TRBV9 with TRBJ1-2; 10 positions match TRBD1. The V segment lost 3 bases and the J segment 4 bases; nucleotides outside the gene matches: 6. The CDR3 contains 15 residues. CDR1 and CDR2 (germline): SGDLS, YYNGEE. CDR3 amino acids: CASSEATGGPYGYTF. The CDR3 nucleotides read TGTGCCAGCAGCGAAGCGACAGGGGGCCCCTATGGCTACACCTTC.

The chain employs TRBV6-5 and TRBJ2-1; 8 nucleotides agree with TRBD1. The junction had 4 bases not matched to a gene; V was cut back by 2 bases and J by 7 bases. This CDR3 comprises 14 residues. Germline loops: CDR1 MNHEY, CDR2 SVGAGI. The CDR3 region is CASSYAGGWNEQFF. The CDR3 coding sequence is TGTGCCAGCAGTTACGCAGGGGGCTGGAATGAGCAGTTCTTC.

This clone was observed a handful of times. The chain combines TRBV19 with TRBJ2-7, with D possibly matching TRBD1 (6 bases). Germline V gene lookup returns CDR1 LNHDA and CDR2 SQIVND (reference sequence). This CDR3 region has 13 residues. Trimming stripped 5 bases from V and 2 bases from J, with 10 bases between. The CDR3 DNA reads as TGTGCCAGTAGTGTGGACAGCACCTACGAGCAGTACTTC. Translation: CASSVDSTYEQYF.

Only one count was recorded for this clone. Here the CDR3 DNA reads TGTGCCAGTAGTACTGGACAGGCCCGAAAACTGTTTTTT. It yields the protein CASSTGQARKLFF. The chain has TRBV19 and TRBJ1-4; TRBD1 agrees at 7 bases. CDR3 length equals 13 residues. V trimming: 4 bases; J trimming: 10 bases; junction bases outside the gene matches: 6. Per the germline V gene, CDR1 is LNHDA and CDR2 is SQIVND (reference sequence).

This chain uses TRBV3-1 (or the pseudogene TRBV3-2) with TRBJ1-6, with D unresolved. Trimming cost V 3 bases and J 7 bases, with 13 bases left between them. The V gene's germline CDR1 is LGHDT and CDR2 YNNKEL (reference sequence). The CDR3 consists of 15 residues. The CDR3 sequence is CASSQGRSDNSPLHF. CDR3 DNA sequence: TGTGCCAGCAGCCAGGGCCGGTCCGACAATTCACCCCTCCACTTT.

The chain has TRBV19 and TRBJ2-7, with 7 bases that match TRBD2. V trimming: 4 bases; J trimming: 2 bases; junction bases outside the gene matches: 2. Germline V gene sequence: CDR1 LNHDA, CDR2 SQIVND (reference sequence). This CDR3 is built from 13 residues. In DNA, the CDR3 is TGTGCCAGTAGTAAGGGAGGGCCCTACGAGCAGTACTTC. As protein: CASSKGGPYEQYF. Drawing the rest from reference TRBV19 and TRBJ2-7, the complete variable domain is DGGITQSPKYLFRKEGQNVTLSCEQNLNHDAMYWYRQDPGQGLRLIYYSQIVNDFQKGDIAEGYSVSREKKESFPLTVTSAQKNPTAFYLCASSKGGPYEQYFGPGTRLTVT.

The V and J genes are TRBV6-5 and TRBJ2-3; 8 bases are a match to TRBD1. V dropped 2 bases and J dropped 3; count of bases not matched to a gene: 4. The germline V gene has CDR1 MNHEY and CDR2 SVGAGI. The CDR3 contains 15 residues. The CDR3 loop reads CASSYRDRYTDTQYF. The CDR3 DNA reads TGTGCCAGCAGTTACCGGGACAGGTATACAGATACGCAGTATTTT.

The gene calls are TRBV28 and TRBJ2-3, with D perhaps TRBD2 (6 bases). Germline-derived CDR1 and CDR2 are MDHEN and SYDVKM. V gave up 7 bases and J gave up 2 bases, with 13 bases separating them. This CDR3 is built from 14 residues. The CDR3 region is CASNPGLYTDTQYF. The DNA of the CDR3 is TGTGCCAGCAATCCGGGACTGTACACAGATACGCAGTATTTT.

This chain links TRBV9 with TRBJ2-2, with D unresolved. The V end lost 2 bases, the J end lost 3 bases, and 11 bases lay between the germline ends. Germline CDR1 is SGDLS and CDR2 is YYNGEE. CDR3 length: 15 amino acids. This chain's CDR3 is CASSVGVIDTGELFF. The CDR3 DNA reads TGTGCCAGCAGCGTTGGAGTTATCGACACCGGGGAGCTGTTTTTT.

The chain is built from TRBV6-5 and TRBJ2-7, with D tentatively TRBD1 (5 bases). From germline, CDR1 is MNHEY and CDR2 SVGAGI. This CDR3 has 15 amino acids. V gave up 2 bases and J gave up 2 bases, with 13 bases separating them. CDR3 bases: TGTGCCAGCAGTTACGGCCGCGACAGCGCCTACGAGCAGTACTTC. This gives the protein CASSYGRDSAYEQYF.

For the CDR3, the DNA is TGTGCCATCCAATCAGCCTACGAGCAGTACTTC. Encoded protein: CAIQSAYEQYF. This chain uses TRBV11-2 with TRBJ2-7; no clear D. The CDR3 loop spans 11 amino acids. The germline V gene has CDR1 SGHAT and CDR2 FQNNGV. Trimming took off 10 bases at V and 2 bases at J, with 9 bases between the two ends.

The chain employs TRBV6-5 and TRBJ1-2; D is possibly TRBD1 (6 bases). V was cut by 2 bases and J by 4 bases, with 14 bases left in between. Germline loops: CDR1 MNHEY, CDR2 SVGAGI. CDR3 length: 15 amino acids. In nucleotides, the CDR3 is TGTGCCAGCAGTTACGGTGGACAGTCTACCTATGGCTACACCTTC. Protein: CASSYGGQSTYGYTF.

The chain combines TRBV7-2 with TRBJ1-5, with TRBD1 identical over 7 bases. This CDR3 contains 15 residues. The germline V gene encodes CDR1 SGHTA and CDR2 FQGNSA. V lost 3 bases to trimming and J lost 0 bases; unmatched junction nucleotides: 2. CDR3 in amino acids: CASSFGQDSNQPQHF. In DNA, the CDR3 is TGTGCCAGCAGCTTCGGACAGGATAGCAATCAGCCCCAGCATTTT.

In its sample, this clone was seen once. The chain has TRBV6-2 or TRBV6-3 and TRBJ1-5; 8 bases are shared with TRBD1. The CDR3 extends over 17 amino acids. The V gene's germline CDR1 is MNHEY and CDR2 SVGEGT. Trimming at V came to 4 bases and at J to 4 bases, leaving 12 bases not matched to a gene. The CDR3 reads CASSSDRGLPGNQPQHF. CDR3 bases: TGTGCCAGCAGTTCAGACAGGGGCCTACCCGGAAATCAGCCCCAGCATTTT.

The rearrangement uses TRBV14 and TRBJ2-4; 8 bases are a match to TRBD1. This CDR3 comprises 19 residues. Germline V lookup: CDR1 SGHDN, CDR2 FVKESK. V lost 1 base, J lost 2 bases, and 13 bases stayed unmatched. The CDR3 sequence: CASSQGDRLGFWTKNIQYF. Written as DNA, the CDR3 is TGTGCCAGCAGCCAAGGGGACAGGTTGGGATTTTGGACCAAAAACATTCAGTACTTC.

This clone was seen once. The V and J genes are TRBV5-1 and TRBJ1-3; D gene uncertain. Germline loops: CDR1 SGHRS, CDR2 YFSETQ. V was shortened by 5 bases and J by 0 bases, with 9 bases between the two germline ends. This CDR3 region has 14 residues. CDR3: CASRVGGSGNTIYF. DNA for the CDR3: TGCGCCAGCAGGGTTGGCGGCTCTGGAAACACCATATATTTT.

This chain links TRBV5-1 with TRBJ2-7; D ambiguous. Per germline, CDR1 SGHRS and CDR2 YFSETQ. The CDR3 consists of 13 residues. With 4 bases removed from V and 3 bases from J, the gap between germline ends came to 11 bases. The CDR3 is CASSPDIVYEQYF. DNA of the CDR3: TGCGCCAGCAGCCCAGATATTGTCTACGAGCAGTACTTC.

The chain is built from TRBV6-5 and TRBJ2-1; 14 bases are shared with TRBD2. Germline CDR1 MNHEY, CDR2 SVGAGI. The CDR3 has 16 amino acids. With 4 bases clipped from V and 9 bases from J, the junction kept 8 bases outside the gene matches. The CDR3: CASSFTGTSGRSEQFF. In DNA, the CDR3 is TGTGCCAGCAGTTTCACCGGGACTAGCGGGAGAAGTGAGCAGTTCTTC.